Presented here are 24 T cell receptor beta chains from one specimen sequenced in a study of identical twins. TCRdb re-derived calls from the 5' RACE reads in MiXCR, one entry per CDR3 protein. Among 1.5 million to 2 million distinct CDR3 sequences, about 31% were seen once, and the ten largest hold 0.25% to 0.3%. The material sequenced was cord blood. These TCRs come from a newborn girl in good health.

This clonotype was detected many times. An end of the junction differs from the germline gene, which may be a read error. DNA for the CDR3: TGCGCCAGCAGCTTGGGGGACGAAAAACTGTTTTTT. Its protein is CASSLGDEKLFF. This chain joins TRBV7-9 and TRBJ1-4, with D perhaps matching TRBD1 (5 bases). This CDR3 is built from 12 residues. Germline V CDR1 and CDR2: SEHNR, FQNEAQ (reference sequence). The full variable domain, rest sourced from reference TRBV7-9 and TRBJ1-4, is DTGVSQNPRHKITKRGQNVTFRCDPISEHNRLYWYRQTLGQGPEFLTYFQNEAQLEKSRLLSDRFSAERPKGSFSTLEIQRTEQGDSAMYLCASSLGDEKLFFGSGTQLSVL.

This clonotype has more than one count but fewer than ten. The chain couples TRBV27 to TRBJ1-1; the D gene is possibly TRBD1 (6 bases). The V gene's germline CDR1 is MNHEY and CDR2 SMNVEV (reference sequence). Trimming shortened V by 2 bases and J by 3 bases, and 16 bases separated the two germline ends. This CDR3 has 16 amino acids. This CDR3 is CASSLLRTVSHTEAFF. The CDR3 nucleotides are TGTGCCAGCAGTTTACTTCGGACAGTTTCCCACACTGAAGCTTTCTTT.

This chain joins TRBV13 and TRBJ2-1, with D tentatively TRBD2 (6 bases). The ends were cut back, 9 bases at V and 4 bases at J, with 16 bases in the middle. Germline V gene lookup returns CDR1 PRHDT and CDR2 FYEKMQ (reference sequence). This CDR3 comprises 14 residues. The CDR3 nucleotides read TGTGCCAGTCAGGAGGGCTGGGGGTACAATGAGCAGTTCTTC. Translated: CASQEGWGYNEQFF.

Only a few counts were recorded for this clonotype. CDR3 residues: CASTPQGSLQPQHF. DNA of the CDR3: TGTGCCAGCACCCCGCAGGGGTCGTTGCAGCCCCAGCATTTT. The chain couples TRBV6-6 to TRBJ1-5; perhaps TRBD1 as D (6 bases). CDR3 size: 14 residues. Trimming stripped 7 bases from V and 7 bases from J, with 17 bases between. CDR1 MNHNY and CDR2 SVGAGI come from the germline V gene (reference sequence).

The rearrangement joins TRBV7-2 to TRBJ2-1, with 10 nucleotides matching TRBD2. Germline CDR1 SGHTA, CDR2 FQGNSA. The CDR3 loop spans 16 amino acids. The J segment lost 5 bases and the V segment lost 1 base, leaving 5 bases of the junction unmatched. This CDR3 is CASSLGGLARHNEQFF. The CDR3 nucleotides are TGTGCCAGCAGCTTAGGGGGACTAGCGAGACACAATGAGCAGTTCTTC.

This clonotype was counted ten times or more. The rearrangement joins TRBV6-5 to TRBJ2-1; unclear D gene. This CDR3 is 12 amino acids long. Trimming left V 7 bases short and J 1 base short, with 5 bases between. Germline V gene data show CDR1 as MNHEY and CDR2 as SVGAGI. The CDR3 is CASTASYNEQFF. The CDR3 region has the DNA TGTGCCAGCACCGCTTCCTACAATGAGCAGTTCTTC.

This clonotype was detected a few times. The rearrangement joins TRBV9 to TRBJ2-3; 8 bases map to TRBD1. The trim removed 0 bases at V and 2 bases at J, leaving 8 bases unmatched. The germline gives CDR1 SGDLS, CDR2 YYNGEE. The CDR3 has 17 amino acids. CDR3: CASSVGIRGQNTDTQYF. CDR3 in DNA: TGTGCCAGCAGCGTAGGGATCAGGGGGCAAAACACAGATACGCAGTATTTT.

Written as DNA, the CDR3 is TGTGCCAGCAGTCGGACAGGGCGGGTTGAAAAACTGTTTTTT. Translated: CASSRTGRVEKLFF. V gene TRBV27 combines with J gene TRBJ1-4; 8 bases fit TRBD1. Germline CDR1 MNHEY, CDR2 SMNVEV (reference sequence). The junction had 6 bases not matched to a gene; V was cut back by 5 bases and J by 7 bases. The CDR3 is made up of 14 amino acids.

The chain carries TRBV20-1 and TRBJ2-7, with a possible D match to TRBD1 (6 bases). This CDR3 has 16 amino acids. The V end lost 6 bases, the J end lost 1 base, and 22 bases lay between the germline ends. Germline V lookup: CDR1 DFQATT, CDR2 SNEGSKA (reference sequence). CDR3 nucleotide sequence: TGCAGTGCCCATATACCCGACAGGTTGGGTTCCTACGAGCAGTACTTC. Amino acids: CSAHIPDRLGSYEQYF.

The CDR3 reads CASSYSRDSNSYEQYF. DNA of the CDR3: TGTGCCAGCAGTTACTCGAGGGACTCTAATTCCTACGAGCAGTACTTC. J is TRBJ2-7 and V is TRBV6-2 or TRBV6-3; D may be TRBD2 (6 bases). V dropped 0 bases and J dropped 1 base, with 13 bases sitting between them. This CDR3 comprises 16 residues. Per the germline V gene, CDR1 is MNHEY and CDR2 is SVGEGT.

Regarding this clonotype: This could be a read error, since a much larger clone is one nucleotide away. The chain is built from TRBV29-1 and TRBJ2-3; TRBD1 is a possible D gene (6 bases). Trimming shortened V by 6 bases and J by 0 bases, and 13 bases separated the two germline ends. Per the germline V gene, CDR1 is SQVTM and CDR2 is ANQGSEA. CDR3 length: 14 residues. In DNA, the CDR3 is TGCAGCGTCCCTGGACAGACTAGCACAGATACGCAGTATTTT. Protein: CSVPGQTSTDTQYF.

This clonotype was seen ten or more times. The CDR3 coding sequence is TGCAGTGCTAGAGATCCGCAGGGCCGTTACAATGAGCAGTTCTTC. Translating gives CSARDPQGRYNEQFF. J is TRBJ2-1 and V is TRBV20-1, with D maybe TRBD1 (5 bases). The germline CDR1 and CDR2 sequences are DFQATT and SNEGSKA (reference sequence). The CDR3 totals 15 residues. Trimming took off 0 bases at V and 4 bases at J, with 13 bases between the two ends.

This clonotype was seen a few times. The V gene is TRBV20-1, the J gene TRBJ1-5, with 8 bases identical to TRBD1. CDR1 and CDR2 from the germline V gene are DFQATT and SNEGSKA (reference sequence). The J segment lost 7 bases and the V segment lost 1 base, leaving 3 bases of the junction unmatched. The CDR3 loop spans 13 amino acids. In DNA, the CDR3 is TGCAGTGCTAGAGGACAGGGGATCCAGCCCCAGCATTTT. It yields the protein CSARGQGIQPQHF.

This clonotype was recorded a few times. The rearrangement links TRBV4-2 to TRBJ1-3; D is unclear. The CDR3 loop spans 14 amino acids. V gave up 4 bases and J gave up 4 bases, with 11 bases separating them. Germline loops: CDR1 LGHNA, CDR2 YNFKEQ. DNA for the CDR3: TGTGCCAGCAGCCCAAGAAGTTCCGGAAACACCATATATTTT. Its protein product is CASSPRSSGNTIYF.

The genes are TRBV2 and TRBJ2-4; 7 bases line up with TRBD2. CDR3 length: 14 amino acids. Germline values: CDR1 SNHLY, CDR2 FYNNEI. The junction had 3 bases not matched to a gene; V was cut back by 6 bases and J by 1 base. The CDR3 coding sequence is TGTGCCAGCAGAGCGGGAACGGCCAAAAACATTCAGTACTTC. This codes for CASRAGTAKNIQYF.

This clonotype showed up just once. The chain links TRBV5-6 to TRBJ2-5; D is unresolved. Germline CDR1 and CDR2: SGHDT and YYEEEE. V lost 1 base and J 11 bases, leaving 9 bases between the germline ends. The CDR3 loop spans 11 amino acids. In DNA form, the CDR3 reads TGTGCCAGCAGCTTGATTTCTGTGCAGTACTTC. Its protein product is CASSLISVQYF.

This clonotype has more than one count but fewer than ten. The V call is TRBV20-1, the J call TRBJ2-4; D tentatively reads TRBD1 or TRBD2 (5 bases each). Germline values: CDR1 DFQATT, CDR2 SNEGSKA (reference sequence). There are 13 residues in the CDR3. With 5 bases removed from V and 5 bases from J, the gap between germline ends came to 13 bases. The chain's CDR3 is CSASGTAENIQYF. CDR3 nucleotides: TGCAGTGCTTCCGGGACGGCCGAAAACATTCAGTACTTC.

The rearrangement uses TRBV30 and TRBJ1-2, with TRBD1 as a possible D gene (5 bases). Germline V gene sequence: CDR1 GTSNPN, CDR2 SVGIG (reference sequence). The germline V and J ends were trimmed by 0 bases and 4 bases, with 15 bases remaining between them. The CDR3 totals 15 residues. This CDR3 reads CAWSVVGTLTYGYTF. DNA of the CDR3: TGTGCCTGGAGTGTGGTAGGGACGTTAACCTATGGCTACACCTTC.

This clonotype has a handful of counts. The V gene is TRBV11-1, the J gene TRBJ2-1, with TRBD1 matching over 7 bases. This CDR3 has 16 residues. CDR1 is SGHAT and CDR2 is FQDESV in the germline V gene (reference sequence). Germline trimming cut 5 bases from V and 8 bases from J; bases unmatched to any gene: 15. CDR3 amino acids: CASSARQTGRRDEQFF. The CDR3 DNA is TGTGCCAGCAGCGCACGACAGACAGGGCGTCGGGATGAGCAGTTCTTC.

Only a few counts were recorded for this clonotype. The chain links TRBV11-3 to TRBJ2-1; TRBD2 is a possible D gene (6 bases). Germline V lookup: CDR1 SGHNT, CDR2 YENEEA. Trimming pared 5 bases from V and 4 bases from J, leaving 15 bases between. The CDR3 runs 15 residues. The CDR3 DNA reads TGTGCCAGCAGCCTCAATCAAGGAGGGTACAATGAGCAGTTCTTC. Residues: CASSLNQGGYNEQFF.

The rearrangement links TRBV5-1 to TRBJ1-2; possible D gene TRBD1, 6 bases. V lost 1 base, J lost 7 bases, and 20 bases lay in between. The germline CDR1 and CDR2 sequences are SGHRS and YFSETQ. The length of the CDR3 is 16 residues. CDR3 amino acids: CASSLIAVQGSGGYTF. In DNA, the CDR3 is TGCGCCAGCAGCTTGATTGCCGTACAGGGTAGCGGTGGCTACACCTTC.

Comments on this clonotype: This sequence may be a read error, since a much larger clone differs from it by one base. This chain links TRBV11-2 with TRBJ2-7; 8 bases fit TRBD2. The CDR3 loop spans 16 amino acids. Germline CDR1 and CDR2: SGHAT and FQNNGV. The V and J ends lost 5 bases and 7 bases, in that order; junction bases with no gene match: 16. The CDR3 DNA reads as TGTGCCAGCAGCCCCCACTGGCTAGCGGGCTACAATGAGCAGTACTTC. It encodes CASSPHWLAGYNEQYF. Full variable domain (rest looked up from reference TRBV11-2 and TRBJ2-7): EAGVAQSPRYKIIEKRQSVAFWCNPISGHATLYWYQQILGQGPKLLIQFQNNGVVDDSQLPKDRFSAERLKGVDSTLKIQPAKLEDSAVYLCASSPHWLAGYNEQYFGPGTRLTVT.

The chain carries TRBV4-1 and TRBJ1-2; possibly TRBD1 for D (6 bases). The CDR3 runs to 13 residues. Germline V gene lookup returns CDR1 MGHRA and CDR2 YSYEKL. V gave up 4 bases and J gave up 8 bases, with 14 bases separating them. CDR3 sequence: CASSPVGARGYTF. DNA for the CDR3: TGCGCCAGCAGCCCAGTGGGGGCTCGAGGCTACACCTTC.

CDR3 DNA: TGTGCCAGCACACCGACCGGACTAGCCAAAAACATTCAGTACTTC. This gives the protein CASTPTGLAKNIQYF. The chain combines TRBV28 with TRBJ2-4; D is possibly TRBD2 (5 bases). Per germline, CDR1 MDHEN and CDR2 SYDVKM. Trimming took off 7 bases at V and 0 bases at J, with 13 bases between the two ends. CDR3 length: 15 residues.